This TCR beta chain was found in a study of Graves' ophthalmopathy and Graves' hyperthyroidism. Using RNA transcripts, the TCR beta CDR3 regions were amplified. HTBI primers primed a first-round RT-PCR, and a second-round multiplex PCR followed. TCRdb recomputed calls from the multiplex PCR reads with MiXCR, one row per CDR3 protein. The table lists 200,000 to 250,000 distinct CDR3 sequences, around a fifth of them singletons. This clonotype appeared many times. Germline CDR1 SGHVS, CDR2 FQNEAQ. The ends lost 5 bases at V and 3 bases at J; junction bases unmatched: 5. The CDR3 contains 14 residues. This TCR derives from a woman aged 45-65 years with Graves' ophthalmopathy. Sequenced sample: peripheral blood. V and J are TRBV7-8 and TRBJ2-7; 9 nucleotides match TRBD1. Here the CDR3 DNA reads TGTGCCAGCAGCCCTACAGGGGGCCTCTACGAGCAGTACTTC. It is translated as CASSPTGGLYEQYF.